The text below deals with one T cell receptor (beta chain). What it binds is not known. These data belong to a study of vaccination and CD4 T cells after COVID-19. Across the study: Six male and four female convalescents took part, two of them Hispanic. Participants were vaccinated with two doses, given as either BNT162b2 or mRNA-1273 vaccine. Following dose two, a median approximately 65 days (range 14 to 241) passed before post-vaccine samples were taken.

V shed 2 bases, J shed 7 bases, and the junction held 1 base outside the gene matches. Per germline, CDR1 SQVTM and CDR2 ANQGSEA. The CDR3 is 12 amino acids. TCRdb re-called the PCR reads with MiXCR, one entry per CDR3 protein. In the table there are some 16,000 distinct CDR3 sequences, 66% of which are singletons. The study, taken as a whole, reports: The appearance of a median approximately 85% of reactive clones in convalescent patients occurred only post-vaccination.

The chain uses TRBV29-1 and TRBJ2-4; 8 positions match TRBD1. The source of this sequence is a human donor who had recovered from COVID-19. Sample: CD4+ T cells from blood, taken after SARS-CoV-2 vaccination. CDR3 loop: CSVEQGANIQYF. Here the CDR3 DNA reads TGCAGCGTTGAACAGGGGGCGAACATTCAGTACTTC.